A selection of T cell receptor beta chains follows, all from one sample in a study of beta chain features in type 1 diabetes. The method was immunoSEQ multiplex PCR; TCRdb's version includes in-frame clones alone and lacks a portion of them. The table records 350,000 to 450,000 clones, about 15% of them present only once. The sequenced sample was naive CD4+ T cells from blood. All receptors derive from a man aged 30-40 years in good health. Both conserved end residues are trimmed from each CDR3. Part of the rows lack a size; the others show once, few, many or a class for expanded clones.

V gene: TRBV9; clone size: -; CDR3 protein: ASSVWDRQSTDTQY
V gene: TRBV25-1; clone size: few; CDR3 protein: ASTRTSGAYNEQF
V gene: TRBV29-1; clone size: -; CDR3 protein: SVGGLAPETQY
V gene: TRBV2; clone size: few; CDR3 protein: ASGTGRSGPNVLT
V gene: TRBV19; clone size: few; CDR3 protein: ASSMVNIQY
V gene: TRBV12-5; clone size: few; CDR3 protein: ASVLKLDLPQF
V gene: TRBV27; clone size: few; CDR3 protein: ASRTAGGIVEQY
V gene: TRBV7-2; clone size: -; CDR3 protein: ASSFGAGFTDTQY
V gene: TRBV9; clone size: -; CDR3 protein: ASTPGGAQETQY
V gene: TRBV30; clone size: -; CDR3 protein: AWSVGGQETQY
V gene: TRBV5-4; clone size: -; CDR3 protein: ASSPIPSGNTIY
V gene: TRBV29-1; clone size: few; CDR3 protein: SVGQGNTEAF
V gene: TRBV7-2; clone size: few; CDR3 protein: ASSSGLGGRFQY
V gene: TRBV7-2; clone size: -; CDR3 protein: ASSLAQTSSYEQY
V gene: TRBV7-2; clone size: -; CDR3 protein: ASSLAQGTYEQY
V gene: TRBV4-3; clone size: few; CDR3 protein: ASSQSAGQGYQPQH
V gene: TRBV12-2; clone size: -; CDR3 protein: ASRLAIYQGEEDSPLH
V gene: TRBV5-1; clone size: -; CDR3 protein: ASSLGPEETQY
V gene: TRBV7-9; clone size: -; CDR3 protein: ASSSLGGIDTQY
V gene: TRBV19; clone size: few; CDR3 protein: ASKELMDTDTQY
V gene: TRBV5-1; clone size: -; CDR3 protein: ASSLAGQGLSPLH
V gene: TRBV7-2; clone size: few; CDR3 protein: ASSLRTGELF
V gene: TRBV5-4; clone size: -; CDR3 protein: ASSLSTDTGELF
V gene: TRBV9; clone size: few; CDR3 protein: ASSVDSGRSTDTQY
V gene: TRBV25-1; clone size: -; CDR3 protein: ASSEWVQGSSPLH
V gene: TRBV9; clone size: -; CDR3 protein: ASSPRQRGSTDTQY
V gene: TRBV7-8; clone size: -; CDR3 protein: ASSLALRTYEQY
V gene: TRBV27; clone size: -; CDR3 protein: ASSRRAREGTDTQY
V gene: TRBV7-9; clone size: few; CDR3 protein: ASTPGTSSADTQY
V gene: TRBV4-1; clone size: few; CDR3 protein: ASSQDGTGTDTQY
V gene: TRBV7-9; clone size: -; CDR3 protein: ASSRAGTENTEAF
V gene: TRBV18; clone size: -; CDR3 protein: ASSLTNRPTGGNTEAF
V gene: TRBV28; clone size: few; CDR3 protein: ASTYLNNEQF
V gene: TRBV9; clone size: -; CDR3 protein: ASSVDGTPKYEQY
V gene: TRBV9; clone size: -; CDR3 protein: ASSGGSRLETQY
V gene: TRBV29-1; clone size: -; CDR3 protein: SVANTGELF
V gene: TRBV2; clone size: -; CDR3 protein: ASNDRAEKLF
V gene: TRBV4-3; clone size: few; CDR3 protein: ASSRNRGLNTEAF
V gene: TRBV5-1; clone size: -; CDR3 protein: ASSYAGVPTGELF
V gene: TRBV6-1; clone size: -; CDR3 protein: ASIRQGRGQETQY
V gene: TRBV9; clone size: -; CDR3 protein: ASSSGQILSYEQY
V gene: TRBV5-1; clone size: -; CDR3 protein: ASSLRLADGETQY
V gene: TRBV29-1; clone size: -; CDR3 protein: SVGQGQETQY
V gene: TRBV28; clone size: -; CDR3 protein: ASSLAGGTYGYT
V gene: TRBV5-6; clone size: few; CDR3 protein: ASSWAGETQY
V gene: TRBV5-6; clone size: few; CDR3 protein: ASSQNRGSGYT
V gene: TRBV6-7; clone size: few; CDR3 protein: ATKRLCRSYEQY
V gene: TRBV18; clone size: few; CDR3 protein: ASSPLTSALGVWQY
V gene: TRBV27; clone size: few; CDR3 protein: ASSLRQGLTYEQY
V gene: TRBV4-2; clone size: -; CDR3 protein: ASSQEGTWGTDTQY
V gene: TRBV4-3; clone size: few; CDR3 protein: ASSQYGTSGRDTQY
V gene: TRBV5-4; clone size: -; CDR3 protein: ASKTGTNTGELF
V gene: TRBV15; clone size: -; CDR3 protein: ATSRGWDSPLH
V gene: TRBV30; clone size: -; CDR3 protein: AWGWSMGLAGAADTQY
V gene: TRBV15; clone size: few; CDR3 protein: ATSRGRLNPDTQY
V gene: TRBV9; clone size: few; CDR3 protein: ASSVLSSTEAF
V gene: TRBV28; clone size: few; CDR3 protein: ASSLPGGYGYT
V gene: TRBV30; clone size: few; CDR3 protein: AWSVLRQRNSPLH